What follows are 18 T cell receptor beta chains derived from one specimen sequenced in a study of T cell responses to AZD1222 COVID-19 vaccine. The protocol was immunoSEQ multiplex PCR, while the TCRdb copy is restricted to in-frame clones and leaves out a portion. The sample includes under 200,000 clones, approximately 90% of them seen just once. Sequenced material: peripheral blood, taken on day 0 of AZD1222 vaccination. These receptors all come from an adult in good health.

The V gene is TRBV24-1, the J gene TRBJ2-2, with D perhaps matching TRBD1 (5 bases). CDR1 and CDR2 (germline): KGHDR, SFDVKD. This CDR3 region has 16 residues. The V end lost 4 bases, the J end lost 0 bases, and 11 bases lay between the germline ends. The CDR3 loop reads CATSDPTESNTGELFF. CDR3 sequence (DNA): TGTGCCACCAGTGACCCGACAGAATCGAACACCGGGGAGCTGTTTTTT.

The V call is TRBV7-8, the J call TRBJ2-7, with D perhaps TRBD2 (6 bases). V was shortened by 3 bases and J by 0 bases, with 9 bases between the two germline ends. CDR3 size: 14 residues. Germline V gives CDR1 SGHVS, CDR2 FQNEAQ. The CDR3 loop reads CASSLPGVSYEQYF. For the CDR3, the DNA is TGTGCCAGCAGCTTGCCGGGGGTCTCCTACGAGCAGTACTTC.

V usage is TRBV25-1 and J usage is TRBJ2-7, with D hard to call. The CDR3 totals 10 residues. Germline V gives CDR1 MGHDK, CDR2 SYGVNS. V shed 4 bases and J shed 2 bases, with 0 bases lying between them. The CDR3 region has the DNA TGTGCCAGCAGTGCCTACGAGCAGTACTTC. It translates to CASSAYEQYF.

The CDR3: CATSRVRADSPLHF. The DNA for the CDR3 is TGTGCCACCAGCAGAGTCCGAGCAGACTCACCCCTCCACTTT. The chain is built from TRBV15 and TRBJ1-6; D not certain. Germline V gives CDR1 LNHNV, CDR2 YYDKDF (reference sequence). V was shortened by 1 base and J by 10 bases, with 11 bases between the two germline ends. The CDR3 totals 14 residues.

This clone was counted once. The chain has TRBV25-1 and TRBJ1-1, with a weak D call TRBD1 (5 bases). V was clipped by 4 bases and J by 1 base, with 10 bases between them. Per the germline V gene, CDR1 is MGHDK and CDR2 is SYGVNS. The CDR3 extends over 14 amino acids. CDR3 residues: CASSALRENTEAFF. For the CDR3, the DNA is TGTGCCAGCAGTGCGCTCAGGGAGAACACTGAAGCTTTCTTT.

This chain joins TRBV4-3 and TRBJ1-1, with 12 bases lining up with TRBD1. This CDR3 is 19 amino acids long. The ends lost 0 bases at V and 0 bases at J; junction bases unmatched: 8. Per germline, CDR1 LGHNA and CDR2 YSLEER. DNA for the CDR3: TGCGCCAGCAGCCAAGATATCGGGGACAGGGGGCCCTTGAACACTGAAGCTTTCTTT. Protein product: CASSQDIGDRGPLNTEAFF.

The chain joins TRBV9 to TRBJ1-1, with TRBD1 as a possible D gene (6 bases). Trimming shortened V by 3 bases and J by 5 bases, and 17 bases separated the two germline ends. CDR1 is SGDLS, CDR2 YYNGEE, per germline. This CDR3 spans 15 amino acids. The CDR3 spells CASSEGGGMGTEAFF. CDR3 coding DNA: TGTGCCAGCAGCGAAGGGGGAGGAATGGGGACTGAAGCTTTCTTT.

This clone was observed a single time. The J gene is TRBJ2-7, the V gene TRBV28; 9 nucleotides line up with TRBD1. This CDR3 contains 15 residues. Germline V CDR1 and CDR2: MDHEN, SYDVKM. The V gene end was trimmed by 2 bases and the J gene end by 3 bases; junction bases not matched to a gene: 5. DNA for the CDR3: TGTGCCAGCAGTTTAAGGGGACAGGGTAACTACGAGCAGTACTTC. The encoded protein is CASSLRGQGNYEQYF.

This chain uses TRBV5-4 with TRBJ1-3; the D gene is possibly TRBD1 (6 bases). Trimming stripped 4 bases from V and 4 bases from J, with 12 bases between. From germline, CDR1 is SGHNT and CDR2 YYREEE (reference sequence). The CDR3 is made up of 14 amino acids. The CDR3 DNA reads TGTGCCAGCAGCCTCCGGGACACGGGAAACACCATATATTTT. Protein product: CASSLRDTGNTIYF.

This chain joins TRBV5-1 and TRBJ2-2, with 7 bases that match TRBD1. Germline-derived CDR1 and CDR2 are SGHRS and YFSETQ. The CDR3 spans 16 residues. Germline trimming cut 2 bases from V and 2 bases from J; bases unmatched to any gene: 6. CDR3 DNA: TGCGCCAGCAGCTTATCCGGGACAGTCAACACCGGGGAGCTGTTTTTT. It is translated as CASSLSGTVNTGELFF.

This chain joins TRBV14 and TRBJ2-1; 9 nucleotides match TRBD1. From germline, CDR1 is SGHDN and CDR2 FVKESK. The CDR3 runs 16 residues. The trim removed 1 base at V and 4 bases at J, leaving 5 bases unmatched. Written as DNA, the CDR3 is TGTGCCAGCAGCCAAGTAATGGGACAGGGTTACAATGAGCAGTTCTTC. It translates to CASSQVMGQGYNEQFF.

The CDR3 reads CASSVTGGTGAEAFF. Here the CDR3 DNA reads TGTGCCAGCAGCGTAACGGGGGGAACGGGTGCTGAAGCTTTCTTT. This sequence joins TRBV9 and TRBJ1-1, with D perhaps TRBD1 (5 bases). Germline V gene lookup returns CDR1 SGDLS and CDR2 YYNGEE. The CDR3 is made up of 15 amino acids. V was clipped by 1 base and J by 6 bases, with 16 bases between them.

V gene TRBV15 combines with J gene TRBJ1-2; D might be TRBD1 (5 bases). The CDR3 is made up of 13 amino acids. Germline assignment: CDR1 LNHNV and CDR2 YYDKDF (reference sequence). Trimming left V 0 bases short and J 5 bases short, with 7 bases between. The CDR3 region is CATSRDSGYGYTF. CDR3 coding DNA: TGTGCCACCAGCAGAGATTCAGGGTATGGCTACACCTTC.

The chain recombines TRBV24-1 with TRBJ1-2; 10 bases are a match to TRBD1. This CDR3 contains 13 residues. Per the germline V gene, CDR1 is KGHDR and CDR2 is SFDVKD. Trimming at V came to 6 bases and at J to 6 bases, leaving 3 bases not matched to a gene. CDR3 protein: CATSRTGGNGYTF. The CDR3 DNA reads TGTGCCACCAGTAGGACAGGGGGGAATGGCTACACCTTC.

Note on this clone: A junction boundary mismatches the germline segment, possibly from a read error. The chain is built from TRBV19 and TRBJ2-7, with D unresolved. From germline, CDR1 is LNHDA and CDR2 SQIVND (reference sequence). This CDR3 is built from 14 residues. The CDR3 DNA reads as TGTGCCAGTAGTATAAACTCCCAGACTGGAAGCAAGAACTTC. Its protein is CASSINSQTGSKNF.

This sequence joins TRBV6-5 and TRBJ1-5; 9 bases agree with TRBD1. The CDR3 spans 13 residues. Germline CDR1 and CDR2: MNHEY and SVGAGI. The V and J ends lost 4 bases and 7 bases, in that order; junction bases with no gene match: 2. CDR3 nucleotide sequence: TGTGCCAGCAGTTTGGACAGGGGCCAGCCCCAGCATTTT. It specifies CASSLDRGQPQHF.

This clone was observed once. This chain joins TRBV10-3 and TRBJ1-5; 7 positions agree with TRBD1. The length of the CDR3 is 15 residues. J gave up 1 base and V 2 bases, and 2 bases lay outside the gene matches. Germline V gene sequence: CDR1 ENHRY, CDR2 SYGVKD. The CDR3 coding sequence is TGTGCCATCAGTGAGGACAGGGCGAGCAATCAGCCCCAGCATTTT. Translated, it gives CAISEDRASNQPQHF.

The rearrangement uses TRBV5-1 and TRBJ1-3; no definite D call. Germline loops: CDR1 SGHRS, CDR2 YFSETQ. This CDR3 comprises 14 residues. Trimming took 4 bases from V and 5 from J, leaving 13 bases between them. The CDR3 is CASSQYGTRNTIYF. The CDR3 DNA reads as TGCGCCAGCAGCCAGTATGGAACCCGAAACACCATATATTTT.